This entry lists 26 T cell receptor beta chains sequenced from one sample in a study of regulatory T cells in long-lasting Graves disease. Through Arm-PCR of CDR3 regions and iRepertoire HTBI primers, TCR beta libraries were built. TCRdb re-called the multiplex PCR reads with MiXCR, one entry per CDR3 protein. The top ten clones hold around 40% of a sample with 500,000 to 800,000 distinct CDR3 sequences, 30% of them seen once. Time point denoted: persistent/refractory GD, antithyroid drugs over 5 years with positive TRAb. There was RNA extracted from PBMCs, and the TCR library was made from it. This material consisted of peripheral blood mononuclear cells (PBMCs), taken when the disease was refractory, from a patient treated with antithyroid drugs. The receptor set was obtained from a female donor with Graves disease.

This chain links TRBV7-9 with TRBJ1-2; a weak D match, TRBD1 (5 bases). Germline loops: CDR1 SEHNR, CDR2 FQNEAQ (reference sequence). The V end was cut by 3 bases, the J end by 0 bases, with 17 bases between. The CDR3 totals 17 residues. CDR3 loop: CASSFSPGALANYGYTF. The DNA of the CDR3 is TGTGCCAGCAGCTTTAGTCCCGGGGCCCTGGCTAACTATGGCTACACCTTC.

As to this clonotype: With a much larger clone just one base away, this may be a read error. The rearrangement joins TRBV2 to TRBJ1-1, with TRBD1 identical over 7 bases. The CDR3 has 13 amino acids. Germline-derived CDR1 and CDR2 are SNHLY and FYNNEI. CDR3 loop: CASSDRGDTEALF. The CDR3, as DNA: TGTGCCAGCAGTGACAGGGGGGACACTGAAGCTCTCTTT. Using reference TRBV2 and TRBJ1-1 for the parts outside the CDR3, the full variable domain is EPEVTQTPSHQVTQMGQEVILRCVPISNHLYFYWYRQILGQKVEFLVSFYNNEISEKSEIFDDQFSVERPDGSNFTLKIRSTKLEDSAMYFCASSDRGDTEALFGQGTRLTVV.

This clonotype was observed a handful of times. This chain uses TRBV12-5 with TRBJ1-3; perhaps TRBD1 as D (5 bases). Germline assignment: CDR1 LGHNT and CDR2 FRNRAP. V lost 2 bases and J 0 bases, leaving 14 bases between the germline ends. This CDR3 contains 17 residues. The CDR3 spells CASGLIPLGGSGNTIYF. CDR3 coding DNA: TGTGCTAGTGGTTTGATACCCCTGGGGGGCTCTGGAAACACCATATATTTT.

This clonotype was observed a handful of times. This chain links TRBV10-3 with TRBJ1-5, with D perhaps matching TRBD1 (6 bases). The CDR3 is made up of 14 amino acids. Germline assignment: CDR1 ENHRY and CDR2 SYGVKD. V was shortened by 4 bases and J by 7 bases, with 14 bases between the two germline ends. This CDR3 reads CAISALQGQQPQHF. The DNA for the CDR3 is TGTGCCATCAGTGCCCTGCAGGGACAACAGCCCCAGCATTTT.

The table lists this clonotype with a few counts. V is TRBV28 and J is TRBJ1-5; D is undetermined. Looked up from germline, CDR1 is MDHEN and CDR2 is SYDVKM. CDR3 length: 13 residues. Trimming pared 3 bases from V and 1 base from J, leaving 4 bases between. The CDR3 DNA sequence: TGTGCCAGCAGTTTGCCCAGCAATCAGCCCCAGCATTTT. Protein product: CASSLPSNQPQHF. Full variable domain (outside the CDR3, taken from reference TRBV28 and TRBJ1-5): DVKVTQSSRYLVKRTGEKVFLECVQDMDHENMFWYRQDPGLGLRLIYFSYDVKMKEKGDIPEGYSVSREKKERFSLILESASTNQTSMYLCASSLPSNQPQHFGDGTRLSIL.

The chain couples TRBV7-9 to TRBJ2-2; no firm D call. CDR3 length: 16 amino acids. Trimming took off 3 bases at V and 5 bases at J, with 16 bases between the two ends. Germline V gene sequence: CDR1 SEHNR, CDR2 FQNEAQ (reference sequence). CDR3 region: CASSFGEALITGELFF. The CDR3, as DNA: TGTGCCAGCAGCTTTGGAGAGGCCTTGATTACCGGGGAGCTGTTTTTT.

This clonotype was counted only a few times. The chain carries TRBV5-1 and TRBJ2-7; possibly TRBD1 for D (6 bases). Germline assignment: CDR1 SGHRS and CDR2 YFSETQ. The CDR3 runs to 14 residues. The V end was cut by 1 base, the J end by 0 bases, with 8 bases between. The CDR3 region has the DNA TGCGCCAGCAGCTTGAGGACAGCCTCCTACGAGCAGTACTTC. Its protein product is CASSLRTASYEQYF.

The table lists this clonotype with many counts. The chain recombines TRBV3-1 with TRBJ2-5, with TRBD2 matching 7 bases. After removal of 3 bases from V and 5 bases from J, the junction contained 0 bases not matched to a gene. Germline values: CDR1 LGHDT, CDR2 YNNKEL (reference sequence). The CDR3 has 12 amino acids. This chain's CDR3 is CASSQGGETQYF. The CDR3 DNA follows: TGTGCCAGCAGCCAGGGGGGGGAGACCCAGTACTTC.

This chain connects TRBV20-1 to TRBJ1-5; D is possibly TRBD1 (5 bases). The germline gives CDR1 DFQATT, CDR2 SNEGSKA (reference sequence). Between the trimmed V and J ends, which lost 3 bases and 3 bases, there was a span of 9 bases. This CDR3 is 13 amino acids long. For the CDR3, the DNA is TGCAGTGCTAGCAGACAGACCAATCAGCCCCAGCATTTT. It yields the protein CSASRQTNQPQHF.

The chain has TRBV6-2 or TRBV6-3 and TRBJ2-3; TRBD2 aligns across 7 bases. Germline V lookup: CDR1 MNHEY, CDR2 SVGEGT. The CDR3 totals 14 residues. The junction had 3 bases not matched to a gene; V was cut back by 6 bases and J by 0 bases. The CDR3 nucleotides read TGTGCCAGCAGCGGGAGGCATAGCACAGATACGCAGTATTTT. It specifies CASSGRHSTDTQYF.

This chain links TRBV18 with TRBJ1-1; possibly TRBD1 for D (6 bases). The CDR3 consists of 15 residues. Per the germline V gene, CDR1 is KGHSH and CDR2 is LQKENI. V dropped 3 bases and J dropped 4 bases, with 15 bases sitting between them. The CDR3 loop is CASSPRERGGTEAFF. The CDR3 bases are TGTGCCAGCTCACCCCGGGAAAGAGGGGGCACTGAAGCTTTCTTT. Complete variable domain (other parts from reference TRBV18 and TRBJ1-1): NAGVMQNPRHLVRRRGQEARLRCSPMKGHSHVYWYRQLPEEGLKFMVYLQKENIIDESGMPKERFSAEFPKEGPSILRIQQVVRGDSAAYFCASSPRERGGTEAFFGQGTRLTVV.

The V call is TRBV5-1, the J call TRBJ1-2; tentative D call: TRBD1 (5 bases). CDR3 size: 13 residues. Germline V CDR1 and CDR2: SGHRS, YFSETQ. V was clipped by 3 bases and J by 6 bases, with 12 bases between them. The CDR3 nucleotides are TGCGCCAGCAGCTCGGTAACAGGCGATGGCTACACCTTC. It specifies CASSSVTGDGYTF.

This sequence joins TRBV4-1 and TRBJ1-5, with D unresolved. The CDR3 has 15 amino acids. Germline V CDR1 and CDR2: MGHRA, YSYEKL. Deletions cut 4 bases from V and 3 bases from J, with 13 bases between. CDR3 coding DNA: TGCGCCAGCAGCCGCATAGCCTCACTCAATCAGCCCCAGCATTTT. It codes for CASSRIASLNQPQHF.

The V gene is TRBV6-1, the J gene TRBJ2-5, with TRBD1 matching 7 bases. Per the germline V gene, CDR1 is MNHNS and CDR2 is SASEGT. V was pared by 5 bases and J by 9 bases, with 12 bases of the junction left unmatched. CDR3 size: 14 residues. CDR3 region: CASSRGDSEPPQYF. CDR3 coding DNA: TGTGCCAGCAGTCGAGGGGACAGCGAACCGCCCCAGTACTTC.

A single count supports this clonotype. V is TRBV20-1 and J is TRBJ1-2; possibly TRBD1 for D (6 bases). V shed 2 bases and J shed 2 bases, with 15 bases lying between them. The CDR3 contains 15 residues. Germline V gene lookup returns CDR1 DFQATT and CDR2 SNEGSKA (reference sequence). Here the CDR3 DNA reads TGCAGTGCTAGATCACAGGGTAGTGTAAACTATGGCTACACCTTC. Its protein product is CSARSQGSVNYGYTF.

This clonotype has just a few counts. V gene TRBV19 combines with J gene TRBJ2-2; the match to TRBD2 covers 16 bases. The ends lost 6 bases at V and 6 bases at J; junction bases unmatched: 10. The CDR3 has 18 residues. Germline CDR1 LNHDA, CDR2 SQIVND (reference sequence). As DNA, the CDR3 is TGTGCCAGTAGAAAAGGGACTAGCGGGAGGGCCTGGGCCGGGGAGCTGTTTTTT. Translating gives CASRKGTSGRAWAGELFF.

The CDR3 sequence is CASSTRDGRNQPQHF. CDR3 DNA: TGTGCCAGTAGTACACGGGACGGACGAAATCAGCCCCAGCATTTT. The chain recombines TRBV19 with TRBJ1-5; maybe TRBD1 (5 bases). CDR1 is LNHDA, CDR2 SQIVND, per germline (reference sequence). The CDR3 runs 15 residues. The germline V and J ends were trimmed by 4 bases and 4 bases, with 14 bases remaining between them.

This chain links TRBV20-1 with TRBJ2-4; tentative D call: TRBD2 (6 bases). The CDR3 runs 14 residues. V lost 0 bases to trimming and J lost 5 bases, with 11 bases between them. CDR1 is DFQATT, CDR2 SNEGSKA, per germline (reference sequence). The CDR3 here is CSARERTNENIQYF. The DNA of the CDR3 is TGCAGTGCTAGAGAGCGGACTAACGAAAACATTCAGTACTTC.

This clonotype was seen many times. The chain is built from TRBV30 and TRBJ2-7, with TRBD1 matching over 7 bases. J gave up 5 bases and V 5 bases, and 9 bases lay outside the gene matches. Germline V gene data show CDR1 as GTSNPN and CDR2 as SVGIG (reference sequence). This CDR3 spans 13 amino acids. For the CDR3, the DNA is TGTGCCTGGTACGAGGGGGCGGACCACGAGCAGTACTTC. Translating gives CAWYEGADHEQYF.

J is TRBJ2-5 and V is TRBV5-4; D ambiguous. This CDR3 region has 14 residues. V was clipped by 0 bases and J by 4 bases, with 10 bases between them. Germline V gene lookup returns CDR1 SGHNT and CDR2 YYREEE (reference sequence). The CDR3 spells CASSLARVVETQYF. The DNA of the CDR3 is TGTGCCAGCAGCTTGGCTCGGGTAGTAGAGACCCAGTACTTC.

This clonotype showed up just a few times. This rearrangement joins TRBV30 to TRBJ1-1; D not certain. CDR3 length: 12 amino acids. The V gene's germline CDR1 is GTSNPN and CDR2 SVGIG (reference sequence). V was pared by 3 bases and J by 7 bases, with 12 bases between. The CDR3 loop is CAWSGGWVEAFF. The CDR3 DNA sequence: TGTGCCTGGAGCGGTGGGTGGGTTGAAGCTTTCTTT.

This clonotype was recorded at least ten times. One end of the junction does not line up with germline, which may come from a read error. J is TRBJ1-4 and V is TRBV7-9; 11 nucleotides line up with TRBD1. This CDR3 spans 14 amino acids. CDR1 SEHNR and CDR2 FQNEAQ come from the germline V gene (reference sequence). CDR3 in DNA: TGTGCCAGCAGTTTAGGGACAGGGGGTGAAAAACTGTTTTTT. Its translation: CASSLGTGGEKLFF. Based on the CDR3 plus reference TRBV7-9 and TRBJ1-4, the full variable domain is DTGVSQNPRHKITKRGQNVTFRCDPISEHNRLYWYRQTLGQGPEFLTYFQNEAQLEKSRLLSDRFSAERPKGSFSTLEIQRTEQGDSAMYLCASSLGTGGEKLFFGSGTQLSVL.

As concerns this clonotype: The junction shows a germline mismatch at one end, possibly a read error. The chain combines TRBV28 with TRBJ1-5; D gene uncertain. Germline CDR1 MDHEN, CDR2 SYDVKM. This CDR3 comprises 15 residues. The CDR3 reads CASSLPPGSNRPQHF. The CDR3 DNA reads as TGTGCCAGCAGTTTACCACCCGGGAGCAATCGGCCCCAGCATTTT.

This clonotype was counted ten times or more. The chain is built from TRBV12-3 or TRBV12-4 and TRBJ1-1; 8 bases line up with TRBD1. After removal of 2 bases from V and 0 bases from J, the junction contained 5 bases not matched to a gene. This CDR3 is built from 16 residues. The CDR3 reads CASSLMAGGMNTEAFF. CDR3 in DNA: TGTGCCAGCAGTTTAATGGCAGGGGGCATGAACACTGAAGCTTTCTTT.

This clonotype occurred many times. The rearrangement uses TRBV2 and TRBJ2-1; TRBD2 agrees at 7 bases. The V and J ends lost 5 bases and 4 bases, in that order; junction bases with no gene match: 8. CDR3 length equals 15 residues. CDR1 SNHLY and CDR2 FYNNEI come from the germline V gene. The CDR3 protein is CASSTDLAAYNEQFF. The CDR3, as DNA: TGTGCCAGCAGTACCGACCTAGCGGCTTACAATGAGCAGTTCTTC.

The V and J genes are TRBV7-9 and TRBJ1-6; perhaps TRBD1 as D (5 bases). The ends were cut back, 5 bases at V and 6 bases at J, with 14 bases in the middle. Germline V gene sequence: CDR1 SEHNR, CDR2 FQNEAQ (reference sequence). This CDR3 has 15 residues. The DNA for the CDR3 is TGTGCCAGCAGCCCGGATCCGGGACCTAATTCACCCCTCCACTTT. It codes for CASSPDPGPNSPLHF.